The 3 T cell receptor beta chains reported below all come from one sample, sequenced in a study of blood T cells in healthy people across ages (dated by TCRdb to about 2015). The library came from 5' RACE. The sample was run on an Illumina HiSeq 2500. A second PCR of about 7 to 12 cycles was run with a J-beta primer mix and a sample-barcoded 5' primer. Using fastp at Q25 and MiXCR, TCRdb reprocessed the public reads and kept productive beta chains. When rows share a CDR3 protein, they turn into one entry using the most common DNA and genes. The sample yields some 1 million distinct CDR3 sequences; 45% were counted once. The leading ten clones occupy approximately 20% of the sample. Material: blood. These receptors originate from a woman aged 60-75 years in good health.

This clonotype showed up just a few times. J is TRBJ2-4 and V is TRBV4-1; D may correspond to TRBD1 or TRBD2 (7 bases each). The V end was cut by 0 bases, the J end by 0 bases, with 15 bases between. The CDR3 sequence is 18 residues long. Germline lookup yields CDR1 MGHRA and CDR2 YSYEKL. The CDR3 sequence is CASSQDLGGGLAKNIQYF. CDR3 nucleotides: TGCGCCAGCAGCCAAGATTTGGGAGGGGGCCTAGCCAAAAACATTCAGTACTTC.

The chain is built from TRBV6-5 and TRBJ2-7; TRBD1 matches at 7 bases. Germline V lookup: CDR1 MNHEY, CDR2 SVGAGI. V was pared by 5 bases and J by 5 bases, with 6 bases of the junction left unmatched. The length of the CDR3 is 13 residues. As DNA, the CDR3 is TGTGCCAGCAGTGAGACAGGGTGGGACGAGCAGTACTTC. As protein: CASSETGWDEQYF.

This clonotype was detected a few times. This chain connects TRBV10-3 to TRBJ1-4, with a tentative D call TRBD1 (6 bases). In germline, CDR1 is ENHRY, CDR2 SYGVKD. This CDR3 is 18 amino acids long. The germline V and J ends were trimmed by 0 bases and 0 bases, with 14 bases remaining between them. The CDR3 sequence is CAISESKDSQATNEKLFF. The DNA for the CDR3 is TGTGCCATCAGTGAGTCGAAGGACAGCCAGGCAACTAATGAAAAACTGTTTTTT.